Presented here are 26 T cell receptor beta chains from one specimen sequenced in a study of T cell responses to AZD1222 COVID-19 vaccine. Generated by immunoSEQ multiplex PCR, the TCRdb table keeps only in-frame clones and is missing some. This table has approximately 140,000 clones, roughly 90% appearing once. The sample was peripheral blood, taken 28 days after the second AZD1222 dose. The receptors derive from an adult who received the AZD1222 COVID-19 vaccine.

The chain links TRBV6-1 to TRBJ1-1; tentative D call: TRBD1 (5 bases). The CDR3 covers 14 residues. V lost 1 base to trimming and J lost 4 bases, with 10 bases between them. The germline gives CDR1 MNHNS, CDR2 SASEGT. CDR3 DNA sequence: TGTGCCAGCAGTGAAGTATGGGGGGGCACTGAAGCTTTCTTT. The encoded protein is CASSEVWGGTEAFF.

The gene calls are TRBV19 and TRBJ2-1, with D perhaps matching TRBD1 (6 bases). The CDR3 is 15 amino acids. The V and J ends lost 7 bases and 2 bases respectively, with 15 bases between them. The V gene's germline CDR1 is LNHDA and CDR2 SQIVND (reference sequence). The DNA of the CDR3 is TGTGCCAGTAACCTCACAGGGCGGCCCTACAATGAGCAGTTCTTC. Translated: CASNLTGRPYNEQFF. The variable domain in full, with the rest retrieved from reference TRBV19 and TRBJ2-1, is DGGITQSPKYLFRKEGQNVTLSCEQNLNHDAMYWYRQDPGQGLRLIYYSQIVNDFQKGDIAEGYSVSREKKESFPLTVTSAQKNPTAFYLCASNLTGRPYNEQFFGPGTRLTVL.

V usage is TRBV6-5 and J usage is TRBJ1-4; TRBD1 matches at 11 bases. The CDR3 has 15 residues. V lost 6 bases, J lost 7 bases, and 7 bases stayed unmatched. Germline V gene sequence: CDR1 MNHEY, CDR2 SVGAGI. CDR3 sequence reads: CASRMHGTGGEKLFF. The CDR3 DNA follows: TGTGCCAGCAGGATGCACGGGACAGGGGGTGAAAAACTGTTTTTT.

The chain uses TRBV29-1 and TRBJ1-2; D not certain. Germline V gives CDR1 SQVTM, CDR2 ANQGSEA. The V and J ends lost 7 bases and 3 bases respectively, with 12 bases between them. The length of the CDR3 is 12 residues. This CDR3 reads CSAARRDYGYTF. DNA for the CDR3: TGCAGCGCCGCTCGGAGAGACTATGGCTACACCTTC.

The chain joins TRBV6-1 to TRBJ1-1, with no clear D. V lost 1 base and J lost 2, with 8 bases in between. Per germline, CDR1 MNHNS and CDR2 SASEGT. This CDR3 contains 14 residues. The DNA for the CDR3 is TGTGCCAGCAGTGAAGTGAGGCTTAACACTGAAGCTTTCTTT. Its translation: CASSEVRLNTEAFF.

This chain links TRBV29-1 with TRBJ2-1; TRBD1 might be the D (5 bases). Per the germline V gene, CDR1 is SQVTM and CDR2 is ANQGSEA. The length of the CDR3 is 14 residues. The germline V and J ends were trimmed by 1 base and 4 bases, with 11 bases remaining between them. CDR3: CSVEVRDVYNEQFF. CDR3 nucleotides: TGCAGCGTTGAAGTCAGGGATGTATACAATGAGCAGTTCTTC.

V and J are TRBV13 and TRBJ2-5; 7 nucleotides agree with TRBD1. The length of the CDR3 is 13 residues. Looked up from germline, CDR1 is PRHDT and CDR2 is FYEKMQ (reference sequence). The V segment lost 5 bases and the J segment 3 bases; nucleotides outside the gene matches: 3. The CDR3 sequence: CASSLDREETQYF. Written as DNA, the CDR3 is TGTGCCAGCAGCCTCGACAGGGAAGAGACCCAGTACTTC.

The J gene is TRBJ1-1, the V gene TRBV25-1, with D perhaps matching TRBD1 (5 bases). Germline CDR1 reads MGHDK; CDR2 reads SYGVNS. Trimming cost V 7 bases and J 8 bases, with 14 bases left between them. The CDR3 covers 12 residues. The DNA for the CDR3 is TGTGCCAGCACCTTTGGGGGGGTGGAAGCTTTCTTT. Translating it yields CASTFGGVEAFF.

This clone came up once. The CDR3 here is CASSARVANYGYTF. CDR3 nucleotide sequence: TGTGCCAGCAGCGCCCGCGTAGCTAACTATGGCTACACCTTC. The chain carries TRBV2 and TRBJ1-2; D remains ambiguous. This CDR3 is 14 amino acids long. CDR1 is SNHLY and CDR2 is FYNNEI in the germline V gene. Deletions cut 6 bases from V and 0 bases from J, with 11 bases between.

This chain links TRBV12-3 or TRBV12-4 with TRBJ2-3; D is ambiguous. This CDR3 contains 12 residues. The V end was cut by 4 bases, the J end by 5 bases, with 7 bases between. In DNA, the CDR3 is TGTGCCAGCAGTTCGTTGGGAGATACGCAGTATTTT. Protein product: CASSSLGDTQYF.

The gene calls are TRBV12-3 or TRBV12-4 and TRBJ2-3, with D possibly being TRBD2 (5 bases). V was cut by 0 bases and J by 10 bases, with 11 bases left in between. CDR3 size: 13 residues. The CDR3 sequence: CASSLARAVSQYF. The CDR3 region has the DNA TGTGCCAGCAGTTTAGCGAGGGCAGTCTCGCAGTATTTT.

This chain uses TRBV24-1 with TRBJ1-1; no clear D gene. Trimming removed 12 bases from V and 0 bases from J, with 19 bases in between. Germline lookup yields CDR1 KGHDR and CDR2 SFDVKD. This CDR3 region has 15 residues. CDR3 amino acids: CALIFSAEMNTEAFF. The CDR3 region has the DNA TGTGCCTTAATATTTTCGGCGGAGATGAACACTGAAGCTTTCTTT.

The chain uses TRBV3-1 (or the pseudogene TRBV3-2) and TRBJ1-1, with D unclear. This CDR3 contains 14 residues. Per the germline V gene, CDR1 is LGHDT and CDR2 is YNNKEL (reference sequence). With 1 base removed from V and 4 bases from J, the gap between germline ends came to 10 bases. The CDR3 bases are TGTGCCAGCAGCCAAGTCAACTCCCCCACTGAAGCTTTCTTT. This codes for CASSQVNSPTEAFF.

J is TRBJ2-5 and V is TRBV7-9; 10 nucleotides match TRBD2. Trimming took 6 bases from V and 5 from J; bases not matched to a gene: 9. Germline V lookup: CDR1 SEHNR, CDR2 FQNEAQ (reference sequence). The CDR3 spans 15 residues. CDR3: CASRSLAGVFETQYF. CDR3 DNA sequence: TGTGCCAGCAGATCTCTAGCGGGAGTATTTGAGACCCAGTACTTC.

The CDR3 is CASSRYTSGSSTEFF. The CDR3 nucleotides read TGTGCCAGCAGTCGATATACTAGCGGGAGTTCTACGGAGTTCTTC. This chain uses TRBV14 with TRBJ2-1; TRBD2 matches at 11 bases. CDR1 SGHDN and CDR2 FVKESK come from the germline V gene. There are 15 residues in the CDR3. The V segment lost 6 bases and the J segment 14 bases; nucleotides outside the gene matches: 15.

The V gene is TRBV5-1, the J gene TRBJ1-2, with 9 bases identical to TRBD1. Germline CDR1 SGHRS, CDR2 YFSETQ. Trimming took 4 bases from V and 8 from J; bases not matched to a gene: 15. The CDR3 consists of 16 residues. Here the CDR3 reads CASSPGQGLRLNGYTF. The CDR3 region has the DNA TGCGCCAGCAGCCCCGGACAGGGGTTAAGGCTAAACGGCTACACCTTC. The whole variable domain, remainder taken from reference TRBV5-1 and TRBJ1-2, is KAGVTQTPRYLIKTRGQQVTLSCSPISGHRSVSWYQQTPGQGLQFLFEYFSETQRNKGNFPGRFSGRQFSNSRSEMNVSTLELGDSALYLCASSPGQGLRLNGYTFGSGTRLTVV.

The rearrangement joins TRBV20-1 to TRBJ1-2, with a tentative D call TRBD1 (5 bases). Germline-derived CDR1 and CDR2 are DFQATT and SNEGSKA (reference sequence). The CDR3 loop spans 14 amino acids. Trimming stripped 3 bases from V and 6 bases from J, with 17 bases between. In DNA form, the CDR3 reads TGCAGTGCTAGTCTGTGGGGGGTGGGGAATGGCTACACCTTC. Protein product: CSASLWGVGNGYTF.

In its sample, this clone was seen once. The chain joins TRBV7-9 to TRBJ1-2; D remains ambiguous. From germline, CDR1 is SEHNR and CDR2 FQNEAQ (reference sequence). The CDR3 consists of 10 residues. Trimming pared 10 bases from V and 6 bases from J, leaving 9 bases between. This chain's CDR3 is CATEMNGYTF. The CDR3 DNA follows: TGTGCCACCGAAATGAATGGCTACACCTTC.

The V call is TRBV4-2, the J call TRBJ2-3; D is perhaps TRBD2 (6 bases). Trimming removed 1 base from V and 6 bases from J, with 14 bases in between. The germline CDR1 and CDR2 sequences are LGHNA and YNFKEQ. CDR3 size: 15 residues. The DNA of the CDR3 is TGTGCCAGCAGCCAAGTAACGGGAGCTTCGGATACGCAGTATTTT. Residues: CASSQVTGASDTQYF.

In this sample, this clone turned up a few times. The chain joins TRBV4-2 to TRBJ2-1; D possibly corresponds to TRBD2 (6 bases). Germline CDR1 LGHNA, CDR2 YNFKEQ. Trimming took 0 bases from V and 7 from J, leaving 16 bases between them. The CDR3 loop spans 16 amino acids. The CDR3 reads CASSQDLGGLGNEQFF. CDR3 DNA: TGTGCCAGCAGCCAAGATCTGGGGGGATTGGGGAATGAGCAGTTCTTC.

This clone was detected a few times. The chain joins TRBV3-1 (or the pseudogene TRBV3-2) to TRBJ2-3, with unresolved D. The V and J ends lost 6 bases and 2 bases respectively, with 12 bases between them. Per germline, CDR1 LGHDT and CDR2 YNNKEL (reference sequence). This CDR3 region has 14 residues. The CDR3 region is CASSLGSLTDTQYF. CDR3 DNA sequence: TGTGCCAGCAGTTTGGGCAGCCTCACAGATACGCAGTATTTT.

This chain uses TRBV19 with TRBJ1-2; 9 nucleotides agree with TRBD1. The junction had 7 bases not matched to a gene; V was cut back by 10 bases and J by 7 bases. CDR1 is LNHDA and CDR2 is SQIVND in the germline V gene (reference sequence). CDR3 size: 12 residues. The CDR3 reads CATDRGFGGYTF. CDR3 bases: TGTGCCACGGACAGGGGCTTCGGTGGCTACACCTTC.

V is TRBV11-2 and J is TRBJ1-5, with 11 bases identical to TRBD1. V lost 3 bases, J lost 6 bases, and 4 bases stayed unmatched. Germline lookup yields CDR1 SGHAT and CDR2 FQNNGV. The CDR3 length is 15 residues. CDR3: CASSLGTGGVQPQHF. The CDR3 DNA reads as TGTGCCAGCAGCTTGGGGACAGGGGGTGTTCAGCCCCAGCATTTT.

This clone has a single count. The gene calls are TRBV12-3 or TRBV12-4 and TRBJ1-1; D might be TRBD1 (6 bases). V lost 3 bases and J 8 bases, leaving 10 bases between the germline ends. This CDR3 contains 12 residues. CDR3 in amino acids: CASSFDGGEAFF. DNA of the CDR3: TGTGCCAGCAGTTTCGATGGGGGCGAAGCTTTCTTT.

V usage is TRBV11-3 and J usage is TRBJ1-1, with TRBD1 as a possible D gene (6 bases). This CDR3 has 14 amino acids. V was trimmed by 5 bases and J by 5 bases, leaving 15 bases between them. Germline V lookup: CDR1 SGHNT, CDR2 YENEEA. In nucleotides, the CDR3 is TGTGCCAGCAGCGCTCACAGGGATCAGACTGAAGCTTTCTTT. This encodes CASSAHRDQTEAFF.

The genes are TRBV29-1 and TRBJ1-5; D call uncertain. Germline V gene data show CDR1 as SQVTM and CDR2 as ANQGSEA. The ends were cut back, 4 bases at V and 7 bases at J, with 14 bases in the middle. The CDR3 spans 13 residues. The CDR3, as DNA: TGCAGCGTTGCCCCAAGCAGAGGCCAGCCCCAGCATTTT. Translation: CSVAPSRGQPQHF.